These T cell receptor beta chains were read from a single sample in a study of T cells in Graves' hyperthyroidism and ophthalmopathy. TCRdb ran MiXCR on the multiplex PCR reads and lists one entry per CDR3 protein. Of some 570,000 distinct CDR3 sequences in the sample, about a sixth were seen once. Sample: blood. The receptor source for this set is a woman aged 18-35 years with Graves' ophthalmopathy. Both conserved end residues are part of each CDR3. A D gene is named only where the DNA matches it firmly. Clone size is stated in some rows and not others, as once, few, many or a class when expanded.

D: TRBD2
J: TRBJ2-2
V: TRBV19
size: NA
DNA: TGTGCCACCGGGACTAGTCAAAACACCGGGGAGCTGTTTTTT
CDR3: CATGTSQNTGELFF

D: NA
J: TRBJ2-3
V: TRBV6-1
size: NA
DNA: TGTGCCAGCAGTCGGAGCGCTAGCACAGATACGCAGTATTTT
CDR3: CASSRSASTDTQYF

D: TRBD1
J: TRBJ2-2
V: TRBV29-1
size: NA
DNA: TGCAGCGCAAGACAGGGGAACACCGGGGAGCTGTTTTTT
CDR3: CSARQGNTGELFF

D: TRBD2
J: TRBJ2-7
V: TRBV13
size: few
DNA: TGTGCCAGCGAGGCGGGGGGGTCCTACGAGCAGTACTTC
CDR3: CASEAGGSYEQYF

D: NA
J: TRBJ1-1
V: TRBV10-3
size: many
DNA: TGTGCCATCAGTGAGTCCGGCATGAACACTGAAGCTTTCTTT
CDR3: CAISESGMNTEAFF

D: TRBD1
J: TRBJ1-1
V: TRBV29-1
size: many
DNA: TGCAGCGTTGAAGAGTCCAGGGGGCATCTGGCGAACACTGAAGCTTTCTTT
CDR3: CSVEESRGHLANTEAFF

D: NA
J: TRBJ1-5
V: TRBV15
size: few
DNA: TGTGCCACCAGCAGAGATCGGTATAGCAATCAGCCCCAGCATTTT
CDR3: CATSRDRYSNQPQHF

D: NA
J: TRBJ2-7
V: TRBV6-1
size: many
DNA: TGTGCCAGCAGCCTTGAAAGCTCCTACGAGCAGTACTTC
CDR3: CASSLESSYEQYF

D: NA
J: TRBJ1-1
V: TRBV20-1
size: many
DNA: TGCAGTGCTAGTGGGGTGTATGGTGAGGAAGCTTTCTTT
CDR3: CSASGVYGEEAFF

D: NA
J: TRBJ1-1
V: TRBV6-1
size: few
DNA: TGTGCCAGCAGTTATCTCATGAACACTGAAGCTTTCTTT
CDR3: CASSYLMNTEAFF

D: TRBD2
J: TRBJ2-3
V: TRBV4-3
size: many
DNA: TGCGCCAGCAGCCAAGATTGGGGGGGTCCCACAGATACGCAGTATTTT
CDR3: CASSQDWGGPTDTQYF

D: NA
J: TRBJ2-5
V: TRBV2
size: few
DNA: TGTGCCAGCAGTCTCGAAAGCAGGGAGACCCAGTACTTC
CDR3: CASSLESRETQYF

D: NA
J: TRBJ1-5
V: TRBV20-1
size: many
DNA: TGCAGTGCTAGCCCGGAGAATAGCAATCAGCCCCAGCATTTT
CDR3: CSASPENSNQPQHF

D: TRBD1
J: TRBJ2-7
V: TRBV28
size: many
DNA: TGTGCCAGCAGTCGGACAGGGGGCGAGCAGTACTTC
CDR3: CASSRTGGEQYF

D: TRBD2
J: TRBJ2-1
V: TRBV19
size: NA
DNA: TGTGCCAGTAGTCCAGGGCCGGGAGGGCCGGGGCATGAGCAGTTCTTC
CDR3: CASSPGPGGPGHEQFF

D: NA
J: TRBJ1-2
V: TRBV9
size: NA
DNA: TGTGCCAGCAGCGGTATAAGAGGCTACACCTTC
CDR3: CASSGIRGYTF

D: NA
J: TRBJ2-3
V: TRBV18
size: NA
DNA: TGTGCCAGCTCACTAGAGTCAGGGGTGACGCAGTATTTT
CDR3: CASSLESGVTQYF

D: NA
J: TRBJ2-3
V: TRBV28
size: many
DNA: TGTGCCAGCAGTCCCTACGGAACAGGGACAGATACGCAGTATTTT
CDR3: CASSPYGTGTDTQYF

D: NA
J: TRBJ2-7
V: TRBV13
size: many
DNA: TGTGCCAGCAGCTCAGGGGTCCGGACTAGCTACGAGCAGTACTTC
CDR3: CASSSGVRTSYEQYF

D: NA
J: TRBJ2-3
V: TRBV14
size: many
DNA: TGTGCCAGCAGCAAGACAGGTCAATCGGATACGCAGTATTTT
CDR3: CASSKTGQSDTQYF

D: NA
J: TRBJ2-5
V: TRBV5-6
size: NA
DNA: TGTGCCAGCAGCTTGTATTCTGGCATCCAAGAGACCCAGTACTTC
CDR3: CASSLYSGIQETQYF

D: NA
J: TRBJ1-1
V: TRBV30
size: many
DNA: TGTGCCTGGAGTCGTTTTGGGGCTACGAACACTGAAGCTTTCTTT
CDR3: CAWSRFGATNTEAFF